This T cell receptor beta chain was obtained from a study of identical twins. TCRdb ran MiXCR on the 5' RACE reads and lists one entry per CDR3 protein. The data hold 500,000 to 550,000 distinct CDR3 sequences, with about a fifth observed a single time. For this clonotype: Its antigen remains unknown.

Every donor was a healthy Caucasian. Per the germline V gene, CDR1 is MDHEN and CDR2 is SYDVKM. This CDR3 has 14 amino acids. V gave up 7 bases and J gave up 7 bases, with 17 bases separating them. Study-level findings and limits: Diverse VJ usage suggested most zero-insertion clonotypes were not invariant T cells. Out-of-frame alpha sequences common to twins exhibited an excess of low generation probability. Conclusions relied on cross-sectional statistical analysis, not following the same donors.

The data were also submitted as part of a second study, on yellow fever vaccine responses in identical twins.

Material: CD4+ T cells sorted from blood. The J gene is TRBJ2-1, the V gene TRBV28; maybe TRBD2 (5 bases). This TCR was sampled from a woman aged 18-29 years in good health. CDR3 sequence (DNA): TGTGCCAGCATGCCGGGGAGTGTTAAGAATGAGCAGTTCTTC. Amino acid sequence: CASMPGSVKNEQFF.